The entry below gives a single T cell receptor (beta chain) sequence along with its context. This sample was included in a study of shared clonotypes between healthy human individuals. The junction had 8 bases not matched to a gene; V was cut back by 5 bases and J by 9 bases. The CDR3 has 14 residues. Germline CDR1 and CDR2: SGHAT and FQNNGV. Repertoires were generated with immunoSEQ multiplex PCR, while TCRdb's copy carries only in-frame clones and drops some. The repertoire consists of about 1 million clones, with approximately 72% occurring once and the leading ten covering about 1.5%. Sample: memory CD4+ T cells sorted from blood. The sample's subset: CD45RA-negative fraction. The sequence was obtained from a man in his late teens or twenties in good health. The chain employs TRBV11-2 and TRBJ2-7, with 12 bases that match TRBD2. The CDR3 reads CASSAASGRASQYF. The CDR3 nucleotides are TGTGCCAGCAGCGCCGCTAGCGGGAGGGCCTCGCAGTACTTC.